Shown below are 19 T cell receptor beta chains from a single sample sequenced in a study of T cells in Graves' hyperthyroidism and ophthalmopathy. RNA transcripts gave rise to amplified TCR beta CDR3 regions. Carried out on the TCR CDR3, a first-round RT-PCR used the HTBI primer set. TCRdb re-called the multiplex PCR reads with MiXCR, one entry per CDR3 protein. The sample lists around 300,000 distinct CDR3 sequences; about 15% were seen once. Sequences were obtained from blood. The receptors stem from a woman in her twenties or thirties with Graves' hyperthyroidism.

This clonotype was picked up a small number of times. V gene TRBV20-1 combines with J gene TRBJ2-7; 7 bases map to TRBD1. CDR1 is DFQATT and CDR2 is SNEGSKA in the germline V gene (reference sequence). The CDR3 length is 14 residues. Trimming cost V 5 bases and J 3 bases; bases outside gene matches: 10. CDR3 amino acids: CSAEYWDRNYEQYF. In DNA form, the CDR3 reads TGCAGTGCTGAGTATTGGGACAGAAACTACGAGCAGTACTTC.

This clonotype was counted many times. The chain combines TRBV28 with TRBJ2-4; possibly TRBD2 for D (6 bases). The V end lost 3 bases, the J end lost 0 bases, and 12 bases lay between the germline ends. CDR1 and CDR2 from the germline V gene are MDHEN and SYDVKM. The CDR3 contains 16 residues. This chain's CDR3 is CASSLGGTQAKNIQYF. As DNA, the CDR3 is TGTGCCAGCAGTTTGGGGGGTACTCAAGCCAAAAACATTCAGTACTTC. The full variable domain, with the rest looked up from reference TRBV28 and TRBJ2-4, is DVKVTQSSRYLVKRTGEKVFLECVQDMDHENMFWYRQDPGLGLRLIYFSYDVKMKEKGDIPEGYSVSREKKERFSLILESASTNQTSMYLCASSLGGTQAKNIQYFGAGTRLSVL.

This clonotype showed up many times. The chain combines TRBV7-2 with TRBJ2-7; D may be TRBD2 (5 bases). Germline V gene data show CDR1 as SGHTA and CDR2 as FQGNSA. V dropped 0 bases and J dropped 2 bases, with 5 bases sitting between them. The CDR3 is made up of 13 amino acids. The CDR3: CASSLATTYEQYF. The CDR3 DNA reads as TGTGCCAGCAGCTTAGCGACTACCTACGAGCAGTACTTC.

The chain employs TRBV28 and TRBJ1-1; possible D gene TRBD1, 5 bases. The CDR3 runs 15 residues. Germline values: CDR1 MDHEN, CDR2 SYDVKM. The V gene lost 3 bases and the J gene lost 1 base, with 12 bases spanning the gap. CDR3 amino acids: CASSFRTFENTEAFF. CDR3 in DNA: TGTGCCAGCAGTTTCAGGACATTCGAGAACACTGAAGCTTTCTTT.

This clonotype was found many times. V usage is TRBV24-1 and J usage is TRBJ2-7, with a possible D match to TRBD2 (5 bases). The CDR3 contains 14 residues. Germline CDR1 KGHDR, CDR2 SFDVKD. Between the trimmed V and J ends, which lost 6 bases and 3 bases, there was a span of 14 bases. The CDR3 DNA sequence: TGTGCCACCAGTACGGGGAACCCTAACTACGAGCAGTACTTC. It codes for CATSTGNPNYEQYF.

This clonotype occurred a few times. The chain carries TRBV2 and TRBJ1-2, with TRBD1 matching 8 bases. Per the germline V gene, CDR1 is SNHLY and CDR2 is FYNNEI. CDR3 length: 11 amino acids. The V and J ends lost 6 bases and 11 bases, in that order; junction bases with no gene match: 5. DNA of the CDR3: TGTGCCAGCAGGGGGGACAGGCGATACACCTTC. Its translation is CASRGDRRYTF. Variable domain in full (rest from reference TRBV2 and TRBJ1-2): EPEVTQTPSHQVTQMGQEVILRCVPISNHLYFYWYRQILGQKVEFLVSFYNNEISEKSEIFDDQFSVERPDGSNFTLKIRSTKLEDSAMYFCASRGDRRYTFGSGTRLTVV.

CDR3 residues: CASEGGTLHF. The DNA for the CDR3 is TGTGCCAGTGAAGGGGGCACCCTCCACTTT. The chain links TRBV25-1 to TRBJ1-6; 7 bases align to TRBD1. From germline, CDR1 is MGHDK and CDR2 SYGVNS. The CDR3 totals 10 residues. V gave up 9 bases and J gave up 14 bases; unmatched junction bases: 4.

The V and J genes are TRBV20-1 and TRBJ2-7; 10 bases map to TRBD1. This CDR3 comprises 13 residues. J gave up 3 bases and V 6 bases, and 5 bases lay outside the gene matches. Germline loops: CDR1 DFQATT, CDR2 SNEGSKA (reference sequence). The CDR3 region is CSARTGGVYEQYF. The CDR3 coding sequence is TGCAGTGCGAGGACAGGGGGAGTCTACGAGCAGTACTTC.

The rearrangement links TRBV20-1 to TRBJ2-3; 9 bases match TRBD2. This CDR3 is 17 amino acids long. V gave up 0 bases and J gave up 4 bases; unmatched junction bases: 11. Per germline, CDR1 DFQATT and CDR2 SNEGSKA (reference sequence). CDR3 nucleotides: TGCAGTGCTAGAGATCTTCAGCGGGAGGCTAGCCCAGATACGCAGTATTTT. This gives the protein CSARDLQREASPDTQYF.

This chain uses TRBV7-2 with TRBJ2-4; D is uncertain. The CDR3 has 14 amino acids. Germline CDR1 is SGHTA and CDR2 is FQGNSA. Trimming left V 5 bases short and J 3 bases short, with 11 bases between. The CDR3 nucleotides are TGTGCCAGCAGCCCGGAGTGGGGCAAAAACATTCAGTACTTC. Translating it yields CASSPEWGKNIQYF.

For this clonotype: This may stem from a read error, because a much larger clone lies one nucleotide away. The chain has TRBV20-1 and TRBJ1-5, with D possibly matching TRBD1 (6 bases). The CDR3 is made up of 14 amino acids. Trimming took off 6 bases at V and 3 bases at J, with 15 bases between the two ends. Germline V gene sequence: CDR1 DFQATT, CDR2 SNEGSKA (reference sequence). CDR3 loop: CSARQEDLNQPQHF. CDR3 DNA: TGCAGTGCAAGACAGGAGGATCTCAATCAGCCCCAGCATTTT.

V usage is TRBV18 and J usage is TRBJ2-3; D perhaps matches TRBD2 (5 bases). Germline assignment: CDR1 KGHSH and CDR2 LQKENI. Between the trimmed V and J ends, which lost 9 bases and 6 bases, there was a span of 10 bases. The CDR3 contains 11 residues. The CDR3 DNA reads TGTGCCAGGAGGACGGGGGATACGCAGTATTTT. Translating it yields CARRTGDTQYF.

At least ten counts were recorded for this clonotype. This chain joins TRBV12-3 or TRBV12-4 and TRBJ2-2; D is perhaps TRBD2 (7 bases). V lost 6 bases and J lost 6, with 11 bases in between. The CDR3 is 13 residues long. In nucleotides, the CDR3 is TGTGCCAGCAGATCCGGGGGGCCCGGGGAGCTGTTTTTT. Its protein is CASRSGGPGELFF.

This rearrangement joins TRBV27 to TRBJ2-1; TRBD1 matches at 10 bases. Trimming cost V 3 bases and J 5 bases; bases outside gene matches: 4. The germline V gene encodes CDR1 MNHEY and CDR2 SMNVEV (reference sequence). The CDR3 spans 15 residues. The chain's CDR3 is CASSFGQGGNNEQFF. CDR3 bases: TGTGCCAGCAGTTTCGGACAGGGGGGAAACAATGAGCAGTTCTTC.

This clonotype showed up many times. The V and J genes are TRBV2 and TRBJ2-7; D ambiguous. Germline V gene data show CDR1 as SNHLY and CDR2 as FYNNEI. The CDR3 runs to 14 residues. Trimming removed 7 bases at V and 2 bases at J, with 15 bases between. CDR3 in amino acids: CASTKLPTAYEQYF. CDR3 coding DNA: TGTGCCAGCACCAAACTCCCTACCGCCTACGAGCAGTACTTC.

This clonotype was counted ten times or more. The V and J genes are TRBV6-1 and TRBJ2-7, with 8 bases identical to TRBD1. CDR1 is MNHNS, CDR2 SASEGT, per germline. J was trimmed by 1 base and V by 7 bases; bases with no gene match: 6. This CDR3 spans 14 amino acids. In nucleotides, the CDR3 is TGTGCCAGCACCGATAACAGGGGGTCCTACGAGCAGTACTTC. Protein product: CASTDNRGSYEQYF.

Ten or more counts support this clonotype. CDR3 residues: CASSLWSRPGDHYPFPYEQYF. The DNA for the CDR3 is TGTGCCAGCAGTTTATGGTCCCGACCGGGGGATCACTACCCCTTTCCCTACGAGCAGTACTTC. The chain combines TRBV28 with TRBJ2-7, with D perhaps matching TRBD2 (6 bases). This CDR3 contains 21 residues. Trimming took off 0 bases at V and 2 bases at J, with 29 bases between the two ends. Per germline, CDR1 MDHEN and CDR2 SYDVKM.

This clonotype appeared a few times. The chain joins TRBV6-1 to TRBJ2-1; 8 nucleotides line up with TRBD2. The CDR3 length is 16 residues. Germline V lookup: CDR1 MNHNS, CDR2 SASEGT. V trimming: 6 bases; J trimming: 5 bases; junction bases outside the gene matches: 12. The CDR3 loop is CASSLSLAGADNEQFF. CDR3 coding DNA: TGTGCCAGCAGCTTAAGCCTAGCGGGCGCCGACAATGAGCAGTTCTTC.

This clonotype was counted ten times or more. The rearrangement links TRBV11-3 to TRBJ2-1; D may be TRBD1 or TRBD2 (5 bases each). V shed 0 bases and J shed 2 bases, with 11 bases lying between them. This CDR3 comprises 16 residues. Germline assignment: CDR1 SGHNT and CDR2 YENEEA. The CDR3 DNA is TGTGCCAGCAGCTTAGACGGCCAGGGAGCCTACAATGAGCAGTTCTTC. The encoded protein is CASSLDGQGAYNEQFF. The full variable domain, completed using reference TRBV11-3 and TRBJ2-1, is EAGVVQSPRYKIIEKKQPVAFWCNPISGHNTLYWYLQNLGQGPELLIRYENEEAVDDSQLPKDRFSAERLKGVDSTLKIQPAELGDSAVYLCASSLDGQGAYNEQFFGPGTRLTVL.